This TCR beta chain came from a study of cytomegalovirus exposure and HLA in healthy donors. The overall study: Researchers previously reported finding 90 million to 130 million unique TCR beta sequences from 150 million to 200 million T cells.

With 60 Vbeta and 13 Jbeta primers, the PCR was carried out. Sequencing used immunoSEQ multiplex PCR; TCRdb keeps in-frame clones, though not all of them. The sample has 200,000 or so clones; around 73% are singletons. The V gene's germline CDR1 is SGHAT and CDR2 FQNNGV. Trimming stripped 5 bases from V and 1 base from J, with 11 bases between. The CDR3 runs 14 residues. The chain combines TRBV11-2 with TRBJ2-5; TRBD1 might be the D (6 bases). This sequence originates from a male donor in good health and CMV-seronegative. Sequences were obtained from PBMCs. CDR3 sequence: CASSHGQTQETQYF. DNA for the CDR3: TGTGCCAGCAGCCACGGACAGACCCAAGAGACCCAGTACTTC.